This TCR beta chain was profiled in a study of T cell clones after liver transplantation. In the study overall: As an antigen-independent comparator, third-party-reactive TCRbeta sequences came from pre-transplant mixed lymphocyte reactions. Apart from three HCV-positive recipients, transplants were for non-autoimmune, non-viral reasons. Broader study findings: In a couple of subjects, few donor cells limited the measurable donor-reactive repertoire.

Sorting of unstimulated PBMCs yielded separate CD3+CD4+ and CD3+CD8+ fractions. On this clone itself: Its antigen is as yet unknown.

Repertoires were generated with immunoSEQ multiplex PCR, while TCRdb's copy carries only in-frame clones and drops some. The sample lists under 20,000 clones; around 81% were seen once. The germline V and J ends were trimmed by 4 bases and 7 bases, with 17 bases remaining between them. CDR1 is SGHNT, CDR2 YENEEA, per germline. The CDR3 is 14 amino acids. The chain recombines TRBV11-3 with TRBJ2-7, with D perhaps assigned TRBD1 or TRBD2 (6 bases each). The starting material was CD8+ T cells from blood, obtained around 48 months after liver transplant. This TCR came from a human patient who received a liver transplant. Among the T cells, some may be from the graft donor. Written as DNA, the CDR3 is TGTGCCAGCAGCTCCCGGACAGCGGAGGGGGAGCAGTACTTC. The encoded protein is CASSSRTAEGEQYF.